This T cell receptor (beta chain) was observed in a study of cytomegalovirus exposure and HLA in healthy donors. The study's findings and limits: Overall, under 200 TCR beta chains were annotated as cytomegalovirus-associated. Most TCR sequences were seen very rarely across donors, but some public TCRs occurred in many.

A few counts support this clone. Its specificity is unknown. The assay was immunoSEQ multiplex PCR, and TCRdb's table has in-frame clones only and misses some. In the table there are approximately 210,000 clones, about 82% of which are singletons. The CDR3 sequence is 14 residues long. V lost 8 bases, J lost 5 bases, and 8 bases stayed unmatched. Germline loops: CDR1 MGHRA, CDR2 YSYEKL. While the first cohort had 650 to 850 subjects, the donors belonged to the separate validation cohort of over a hundred subjects. The chain is built from TRBV4-1 and TRBJ2-7, with 11 bases lining up with TRBD1. This sequence was found in a woman between 18 and 29 years old in good health and CMV-seronegative. Sequenced: PBMCs. DNA of the CDR3: TGCGCCAGCGCGAAGGGACAGGGGGTCGACGAGCAGTACTTC. Protein product: CASAKGQGVDEQYF.